The sequence of this TCR beta chain was determined in a study of blood T cell repertoires in COVID-19. Study details: PBMCs, B-cell-depleted T cells, or T cells provided the cDNA or gDNA that made up the material.

CDR1 is SQVTM, CDR2 ANQGSEA, per germline. V was pared by 6 bases and J by 4 bases, with 18 bases between. The CDR3 covers 14 residues. In the original workflow: Using reference gene primer amplification, nucleated cell counts were estimated. Repertoires were generated with immunoSEQ multiplex PCR, while TCRdb's copy carries only in-frame clones and drops some. V and J calls and clone size follow that table, whereas D and trimming were derived from the DNA. The sample shows about 440,000 clones, roughly 90% of them seen only once. This clone appeared a few times. The TCR comes from a woman between 25 and 40 years old with acute or convalescent COVID-19. The sequenced material came from peripheral blood. The genes are TRBV29-1 and TRBJ1-2; tentative D call: TRBD1 (6 bases). The chain's CDR3 is CSVPLQGVTYGYTF. CDR3 DNA sequence: TGCAGCGTACCCCTACAGGGCGTTACCTATGGCTACACCTTC. The whole variable domain, filled in from reference TRBV29-1 and TRBJ1-2, reads SAVISQKPSRDICQRGTSLTIQCQVDSQVTMMFWYRQQPGQSLTLIATANQGSEATYESGFVIDKFPISRPNLTFSTLTVSNMSPEDSSIYLCSVPLQGVTYGYTFGSGTRLTVV.